The next 28 T cell receptor beta chains were all read from a single sample in a study of CD4 T cell repertoires in COVID-19. No culture step preceded sequencing of the ex vivo isolated memory T cells. Assay: immunoSEQ multiplex PCR; the TCRdb copy retains only in-frame clones and omits some. The profile covers fewer than 30,000 clones, with about 93% appearing a single time and under 0.8% taken by the ten largest. The sample was circulating follicular helper CD4+ T cells (cTfh) from blood, taken before the COVID-19 pandemic. The receptor source for this set is a human donor who had COVID-19.

This sequence joins TRBV6-5 and TRBJ2-5; D perhaps matches TRBD1 (5 bases). The germline gives CDR1 MNHEY, CDR2 SVGAGI. Trimming cost V 1 base and J 4 bases, with 7 bases left between them. There are 13 residues in the CDR3. CDR3 in amino acids: CASSYYQGETQYF. The CDR3, as DNA: TGTGCCAGCAGTTACTACCAGGGAGAGACCCAGTACTTC.

The chain joins TRBV5-1 to TRBJ1-4; maybe TRBD1 (6 bases). Trimming removed 3 bases at V and 5 bases at J, with 11 bases between. This CDR3 comprises 14 residues. Germline loops: CDR1 SGHRS, CDR2 YFSETQ. The CDR3 spells CASSWGPQNEKLFF. For the CDR3, the DNA is TGCGCCAGCAGCTGGGGGCCGCAAAATGAAAAACTGTTTTTT.

V usage is TRBV9 and J usage is TRBJ1-2; D not certain. Germline assignment: CDR1 SGDLS and CDR2 YYNGEE. Trimming stripped 0 bases from V and 0 bases from J, with 9 bases between. The CDR3 has 15 residues. The CDR3: CASSVGDTSNYGYTF. For the CDR3, the DNA is TGTGCCAGCAGCGTAGGAGACACTTCTAACTATGGCTACACCTTC.

This chain joins TRBV28 and TRBJ1-1; D may be TRBD1 (6 bases). Between the trimmed V and J ends, which lost 6 bases and 5 bases, there was a span of 16 bases. CDR1 is MDHEN and CDR2 is SYDVKM in the germline V gene. The CDR3 covers 14 residues. The DNA for the CDR3 is TGTGCCAGCAGCGCACAGGGTGGTGGAACTGAAGCTTTCTTT. Protein: CASSAQGGGTEAFF.

This clone was seen once. The chain couples TRBV5-5 to TRBJ1-6; weak D call: TRBD1 (6 bases). This CDR3 has 16 residues. V lost 1 base, J lost 0 bases, and 8 bases lay in between. CDR1 and CDR2 from the germline V gene are SGHKS and YYEKEE (reference sequence). CDR3 amino acids: CASSLRGGSYNSPLHF. The CDR3, as DNA: TGTGCCAGCAGCTTGAGGGGGGGCTCCTATAATTCACCCCTCCACTTT.

The chain uses TRBV10-3 and TRBJ1-1; 7 nucleotides match TRBD1. The CDR3 is 15 residues long. With 3 bases clipped from V and 4 bases from J, the junction kept 8 bases outside the gene matches. Germline V lookup: CDR1 ENHRY, CDR2 SYGVKD. The CDR3 sequence is CAISDSKGAGTEAFF. The DNA for the CDR3 is TGTGCCATCAGTGATTCCAAGGGGGCCGGCACTGAAGCTTTCTTT.

The chain links TRBV7-9 to TRBJ1-1; tentatively, D is TRBD1 (6 bases). Germline CDR1 and CDR2: SEHNR and FQNEAQ (reference sequence). Deletions cut 8 bases from V and 2 bases from J, with 15 bases between. This CDR3 comprises 14 residues. The CDR3 nucleotides read TGTGCCAGCCAAAAACAGGGTGGTAACACTGAAGCTTTCTTT. Its translation: CASQKQGGNTEAFF.

In its sample, this clone was seen once. This chain joins TRBV9 and TRBJ2-3; D perhaps matches TRBD1 (5 bases). V lost 0 bases to trimming and J lost 2 bases, with 10 bases between them. This CDR3 has 15 residues. Germline V CDR1 and CDR2: SGDLS, YYNGEE. CDR3 amino acids: CASSVVGHPTDTQYF. CDR3 bases: TGTGCCAGCAGCGTAGTTGGACACCCCACAGATACGCAGTATTTT.

This clone showed up just a few times. The V call is TRBV7-2, the J call TRBJ1-3, with TRBD1 matching over 7 bases. There are 15 residues in the CDR3. CDR1 is SGHTA and CDR2 is FQGNSA in the germline V gene. J lost 0 bases, V lost 6 bases, and 5 bases had no gene match. The CDR3 sequence: CASRPGGNSGNTIYF. The CDR3 coding sequence is TGTGCCAGCAGACCAGGGGGTAACTCTGGAAACACCATATATTTT. Drawing the rest from reference TRBV7-2 and TRBJ1-3, the complete variable domain is GAGVSQSPSNKVTEKGKDVELRCDPISGHTALYWYRQSLGQGLEFLIYFQGNSAPDKSGLPSDRFSAERTGGSVSTLTIQRTQQEDSAVYLCASRPGGNSGNTIYFGEGSWLTVV.

This chain uses TRBV11-2 with TRBJ2-1, with 11 bases matching TRBD2. Germline lookup yields CDR1 SGHAT and CDR2 FQNNGV. The trim removed 8 bases at V and 1 base at J, leaving 10 bases unmatched. There are 17 residues in the CDR3. The CDR3 DNA reads TGTGCCAGCGGCATCCTAGCGGGAGGCACATCCTACAATGAGCAGTTCTTC. Protein sequence: CASGILAGGTSYNEQFF.

V usage is TRBV9 and J usage is TRBJ2-3; TRBD2 matches 11 bases. The germline gives CDR1 SGDLS, CDR2 YYNGEE. The CDR3 has 15 amino acids. The V gene end was trimmed by 2 bases and the J gene end by 4 bases; junction bases not matched to a gene: 3. The CDR3: CASSVSGRVADTQYF. For the CDR3, the DNA is TGTGCCAGCAGCGTTAGCGGGAGGGTGGCAGATACGCAGTATTTT.

V is TRBV5-4 and J is TRBJ1-1; maybe TRBD1 (5 bases). V lost 0 bases to trimming and J lost 1 base, with 7 bases between them. Germline V gene sequence: CDR1 SGHNT, CDR2 YYREEE (reference sequence). CDR3 size: 14 residues. CDR3 sequence: CASSLVGGNTEAFF. The CDR3 DNA follows: TGTGCCAGCAGCTTGGTCGGGGGGAACACTGAAGCTTTCTTT.

This chain connects TRBV5-4 to TRBJ2-7; 7 nucleotides agree with TRBD1. J lost 0 bases, V lost 4 bases, and 7 bases had no gene match. This CDR3 spans 15 amino acids. The germline gives CDR1 SGHNT, CDR2 YYREEE (reference sequence). DNA of the CDR3: TGTGCCAGCAGCCATGACAGGGCCAGCTCCTACGAGCAGTACTTC. It specifies CASSHDRASSYEQYF.

The chain has TRBV6-5 and TRBJ1-1, with a weak D call TRBD1 (5 bases). Per germline, CDR1 MNHEY and CDR2 SVGAGI. V shed 9 bases and J shed 4 bases, with 15 bases lying between them. This CDR3 has 13 amino acids. CDR3 in amino acids: CASLSGGFTEAFF. Here the CDR3 DNA reads TGTGCCAGTCTGTCCGGGGGATTCACTGAAGCTTTCTTT.

The V gene is TRBV27, the J gene TRBJ1-1; D gene unclear. Deletions cut 3 bases from V and 0 bases from J, with 8 bases between. The germline V gene has CDR1 MNHEY and CDR2 SMNVEV (reference sequence). There are 14 residues in the CDR3. CDR3 region: CASSFLTMNTEAFF. CDR3 in DNA: TGTGCCAGCAGTTTCCTTACAATGAACACTGAAGCTTTCTTT.

V is TRBV4-1 and J is TRBJ2-1, with 11 positions matching TRBD1. This CDR3 comprises 16 residues. The V and J ends lost 1 base and 5 bases, in that order; junction bases with no gene match: 4. The germline V gene has CDR1 MGHRA and CDR2 YSYEKL. The CDR3, as DNA: TGCGCCAGCAGCCAAGCCGGGACAGGGGGTAACAATGAGCAGTTCTTC. Translated, it gives CASSQAGTGGNNEQFF.

The V gene is TRBV19, the J gene TRBJ1-2; 10 nucleotides agree with TRBD1. CDR3 length: 14 residues. Germline CDR1 reads LNHDA; CDR2 reads SQIVND (reference sequence). V gave up 10 bases and J gave up 8 bases; unmatched junction bases: 13. The CDR3 sequence: CATAETGGAGGYTF. The CDR3 coding sequence is TGTGCCACTGCGGAGACAGGGGGCGCTGGGGGCTACACCTTC.

This chain connects TRBV6-5 to TRBJ1-1; 10 bases line up with TRBD1. This CDR3 contains 14 residues. After removal of 5 bases from V and 11 bases from J, the junction contained 11 bases not matched to a gene. In germline, CDR1 is MNHEY, CDR2 SVGAGI. The CDR3, as DNA: TGTGCCAGCAGTCAAACGACAGGGGGCAGGTCTGCTTTCTTT. It is translated as CASSQTTGGRSAFF.

This clone was picked up one time. The CDR3 loop is CASSILRKTLNTGELFF. For the CDR3, the DNA is TGTGCCAGCAGTATCCTCAGGAAGACCTTGAACACCGGGGAGCTGTTTTTT. This sequence joins TRBV28 and TRBJ2-2; no clear D gene. Germline CDR1 MDHEN, CDR2 SYDVKM. The CDR3 spans 17 residues. V was cut by 5 bases and J by 1 base, with 17 bases left in between.

The chain couples TRBV5-4 to TRBJ2-1; 10 nucleotides align to TRBD1. Germline V CDR1 and CDR2: SGHNT, YYREEE (reference sequence). Germline trimming cut 4 bases from V and 6 bases from J; bases unmatched to any gene: 7. This CDR3 is 15 amino acids long. CDR3 region: CASSGRQGALNEQFF. CDR3 coding DNA: TGTGCCAGCAGCGGGAGACAGGGGGCCCTCAATGAGCAGTTCTTC.

The rearrangement uses TRBV10-3 and TRBJ1-3; D possibly corresponds to TRBD1 (6 bases). Trimming removed 2 bases at V and 1 base at J, with 6 bases between. Germline V CDR1 and CDR2: ENHRY, SYGVKD. This CDR3 has 14 residues. The CDR3 loop reads CAISETGSGNTIYF. The CDR3 nucleotides read TGTGCCATCAGTGAGACAGGGTCTGGAAACACCATATATTTT.

The CDR3 sequence: CASSLSTGFNYGYTF. DNA for the CDR3: TGTGCCAGCAGCTTGAGTACAGGTTTTAACTATGGCTACACCTTC. The J gene is TRBJ1-2, the V gene TRBV5-5, with a possible D match to TRBD1 (5 bases). CDR1 and CDR2 from the germline V gene are SGHKS and YYEKEE (reference sequence). Trimming pared 1 base from V and 1 base from J, leaving 11 bases between. The CDR3 sequence is 15 residues long.

Turning to this clone: One end of the junction does not line up with germline, which may come from a read error. This chain links TRBV5-1 with TRBJ2-1, with D possibly matching TRBD2 (7 bases). This CDR3 region has 15 residues. Looked up from germline, CDR1 is SGHRS and CDR2 is YFSETQ. As DNA, the CDR3 is TGCGCCAGCGGCTTAGGGGGGGCGGAGGGAAATGAGCAGTTCTTC. The encoded protein is CASGLGGAEGNEQFF.

The table lists this clone with a count of one. J is TRBJ2-1 and V is TRBV25-1; 9 bases are shared with TRBD1. V lost 10 bases, J lost 4 bases, and 8 bases stayed unmatched. CDR1 MGHDK and CDR2 SYGVNS come from the germline V gene. CDR3 size: 14 residues. The CDR3 sequence is CAKSTGTGYNEQFF. In DNA, the CDR3 is TGTGCCAAAAGCACCGGGACAGGGTACAATGAGCAGTTCTTC.

The V and J genes are TRBV28 and TRBJ2-5; the match to TRBD2 covers 9 bases. CDR1 and CDR2 (germline): MDHEN, SYDVKM. The length of the CDR3 is 16 residues. The V and J ends lost 1 base and 5 bases, in that order; junction bases with no gene match: 8. The CDR3 region has the DNA TGTGCCAGCAGTTTATTGGGACTAGCCGGTGGCGAGACCCAGTACTTC. Protein: CASSLLGLAGGETQYF.

The CDR3 loop reads CASSLDRDYGYTF. CDR3 sequence (DNA): TGTGCCAGCAGCTTGGACAGGGACTATGGCTACACCTTC. This rearrangement joins TRBV11-2 to TRBJ1-2, with 8 positions matching TRBD1. The CDR3 spans 13 residues. Germline CDR1 is SGHAT and CDR2 is FQNNGV. With V trimmed by 3 bases and J by 3 bases, 0 bases remained unmatched. The entire variable domain, with the rest obtained from reference TRBV11-2 and TRBJ1-2, is as follows: EAGVAQSPRYKIIEKRQSVAFWCNPISGHATLYWYQQILGQGPKLLIQFQNNGVVDDSQLPKDRFSAERLKGVDSTLKIQPAKLEDSAVYLCASSLDRDYGYTFGSGTRLTVV.

J is TRBJ1-2 and V is TRBV19; D unresolved. CDR1 and CDR2 from the germline V gene are LNHDA and SQIVND (reference sequence). V dropped 7 bases and J dropped 6 bases, with 18 bases sitting between them. The CDR3 sequence is 14 residues long. The CDR3 is CASNNNPPGNGYTF. Written as DNA, the CDR3 is TGTGCCAGTAATAATAACCCCCCAGGAAATGGCTACACCTTC.

The gene calls are TRBV21-1 and TRBJ2-3; TRBD2 is taken as the D call from the table, unchecked against the DNA. TRBV21-1 corresponds to a pseudogene. The CDR3 length is 15 residues. CDR3 DNA: TGTGCCAGCAGCATCCTAGCGGGAATCACAGATACGCAGTATTTT. Amino acid sequence: CASSILAGITDTQYF.